The next 2 T cell receptor beta chains were all read from a single sample in a study of T-cell memory formation after mild COVID-19. TCRdb reprocessed the 5' RACE reads via MiXCR and lists one record per CDR3 protein. This sample carries about 120,000 distinct CDR3 sequences, 15% to 20% of them seen once, and the ten largest clones take approximately 15%. The sequencing sample was made of PBMCs or a T cell subset sorted from them (not recorded which). The receptors derive from an adult woman who had mild COVID-19 (a few samples of this study predate the infection). Cell type and time point are not known.

V gene TRBV19 combines with J gene TRBJ2-1; the match to TRBD2 covers 9 bases. V shed 6 bases, J shed 5 bases, and the junction held 17 bases outside the gene matches. CDR1 and CDR2 from the germline V gene are LNHDA and SQIVND (reference sequence). CDR3 size: 18 residues. The chain's CDR3 is CASSLWPYSGRGHNEQFF. CDR3 DNA: TGTGCCAGTAGCCTCTGGCCCTATAGCGGGAGAGGACACAATGAGCAGTTCTTC.

This clonotype occurred a few times. The J gene is TRBJ2-3, the V gene TRBV12-3 or TRBV12-4, with TRBD1 matching 7 bases. V was pared by 5 bases and J by 0 bases, with 5 bases of the junction left unmatched. The CDR3 length is 15 residues. For the CDR3, the DNA is TGTGCCAGCAGTCGGGACAGCGCGAGCACAGATACGCAGTATTTT. This sequence encodes CASSRDSASTDTQYF.